These 10 T cell receptor beta chains were sequenced from one sample in a study of blood T cells in healthy people across ages (dated by TCRdb to 2013 to 2016). The method behind the library was 5' RACE. The sequencer listed for this sample is Illumina HiSeq 2500. A second 7 to 11 cycle PCR used a sample-barcoded 5' primer and a J-beta primer mix. Clones were called with MiXCR by TCRdb after fastp trimmed the public reads at Q25, and only in-frame beta chains were retained. CDR3 protein duplicates are merged, each entry listing the most common genes and DNA. Across this sample there are 750,000 to 950,000 distinct CDR3 sequences, with around a quarter seen only once. The ten biggest clones cover roughly 3.1% of the sample. These data were likewise used in another study, on T cells of mothers and their children.

Material for sequencing was blood. The receptors originated from a boy younger than 18 in good health.

This chain uses TRBV7-9 with TRBJ2-3, with 14 nucleotides matching TRBD2. V gave up 5 bases and J gave up 3 bases; unmatched junction bases: 10. The CDR3 length is 18 residues. The germline V gene has CDR1 SEHNR and CDR2 FQNEAQ (reference sequence). As DNA, the CDR3 is TGTGCCAGCAGCGGAGGGACTAGCGGGGGCCATACTACAGATACGCAGTATTTT. This gives the protein CASSGGTSGGHTTDTQYF.

The chain carries TRBV18 and TRBJ1-4; no reliable D call. Trimming removed 0 bases at V and 0 bases at J, with 5 bases between. The CDR3 is 15 amino acids. Germline V gives CDR1 KGHSH, CDR2 LQKENI. CDR3 sequence reads: CASSPPSSTNEKLFF. CDR3 sequence (DNA): TGTGCCAGCTCACCACCGTCGTCAACTAATGAAAAACTGTTTTTT.

Turning to this clonotype: No DNA is shown, since the ends of the CDR3 on it are uncertain; the CDR3 is the one TCRdb lists. The chain combines TRBV6-2 or TRBV6-3 with TRBJ2-7; the table's D call, TRBD1, has no DNA check behind it. The CDR3 extends over 15 residues, inclusive of both ends. Germline V gene sequence: CDR1 MNHEY, CDR2 SVGEGT. CDR3 residues: CASSTSGGRSYEQYF.

V gene TRBV9 combines with J gene TRBJ2-1, with D uncertain. The CDR3 loop spans 14 amino acids. Germline CDR1 and CDR2: SGDLS and YYNGEE. The ends were cut back, 0 bases at V and 8 bases at J, with 12 bases in the middle. This CDR3 reads CASSVGVTGHEQFF. In DNA, the CDR3 is TGTGCCAGCAGCGTAGGAGTTACTGGCCATGAGCAGTTCTTC.

This clonotype has more than one count but fewer than ten. V usage is TRBV20-1 and J usage is TRBJ2-3; TRBD2 matches at 11 bases. This CDR3 is built from 16 residues. After removal of 0 bases from V and 1 base from J, the junction contained 3 bases not matched to a gene. Germline lookup yields CDR1 DFQATT and CDR2 SNEGSKA (reference sequence). This chain's CDR3 is CSARDPGLAGTDTQYF. The CDR3 coding sequence is TGCAGTGCTAGAGATCCGGGACTAGCGGGCACAGATACGCAGTATTTT.

This clonotype appeared a few times. This chain uses TRBV12-3 or TRBV12-4 with TRBJ2-3; 9 bases fit TRBD2. The CDR3 contains 13 residues. Trimming took 6 bases from V and 5 from J; bases not matched to a gene: 3. The DNA for the CDR3 is TGTGCCAGCAGCAGCGGGGGGCGAGATACGCAGTATTTT. Translating it yields CASSSGGRDTQYF.

This chain uses TRBV12-3 or TRBV12-4 with TRBJ1-5; D is perhaps TRBD1 (5 bases). Between the trimmed V and J ends, which lost 1 base and 7 bases, there was a span of 8 bases. The length of the CDR3 is 13 residues. CDR3 in DNA: TGTGCCAGCAGTTTAGAGGGGAAGCAGCCCCAGCATTTT. It translates to CASSLEGKQPQHF.

This clonotype has just a few counts. V usage is TRBV30 and J usage is TRBJ1-4, with D tentatively TRBD1 (5 bases). The V gene lost 1 base and the J gene lost 5 bases, with 11 bases spanning the gap. The CDR3 runs 14 residues. CDR1 GTSNPN and CDR2 SVGIG come from the germline V gene (reference sequence). CDR3 residues: CAWSGRDLNEKLFF. The CDR3 DNA reads TGTGCCTGGAGTGGCCGGGACCTAAATGAAAAACTGTTTTTT.

The chain's CDR3 is CASSPSSTGLPEAFF. The DNA for the CDR3 is TGTGCCAGCAGTCCTTCTTCGACAGGGCTCCCCGAAGCTTTCTTT. The V gene is TRBV12-3 or TRBV12-4, the J gene TRBJ1-1; 7 bases line up with TRBD1. This CDR3 region has 15 residues. V was clipped by 5 bases and J by 8 bases; unmatched bases: 14.

This clonotype appeared once. This rearrangement joins TRBV5-1 to TRBJ2-3; tentatively, D is TRBD2 (5 bases). Trimming took 0 bases from V and 6 from J, leaving 11 bases between them. The CDR3 length is 14 residues. Per the germline V gene, CDR1 is SGHRS and CDR2 is YFSETQ. For the CDR3, the DNA is TGCGCCAGCAGCTTGGCCACGGGGTTGGATACGCAGTATTTT. Its translation: CASSLATGLDTQYF.